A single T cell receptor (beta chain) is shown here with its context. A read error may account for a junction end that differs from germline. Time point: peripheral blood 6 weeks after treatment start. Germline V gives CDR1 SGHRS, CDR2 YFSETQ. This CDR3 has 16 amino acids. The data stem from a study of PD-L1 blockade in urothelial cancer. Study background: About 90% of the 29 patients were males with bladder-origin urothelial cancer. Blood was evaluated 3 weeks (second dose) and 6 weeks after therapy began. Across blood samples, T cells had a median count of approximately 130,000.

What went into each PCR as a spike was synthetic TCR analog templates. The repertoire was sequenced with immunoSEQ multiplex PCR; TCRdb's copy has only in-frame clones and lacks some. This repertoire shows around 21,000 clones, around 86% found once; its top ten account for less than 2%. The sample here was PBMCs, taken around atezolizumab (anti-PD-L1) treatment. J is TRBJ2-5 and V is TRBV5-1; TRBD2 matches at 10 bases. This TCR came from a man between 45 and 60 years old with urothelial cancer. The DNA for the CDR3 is TGCGCCAGCACCTTGGGTCTAGCGGGGGTCCAAGAGACCCAGTACTTC. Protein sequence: CASTLGLAGVQETQYF.